What follows describes a single T cell receptor beta chain. Antigen: not known. This record comes from a study of blood T cells in healthy people across ages. Study-wide points: There was no known CMV status for donors, so expanded clonotype changes were possibly confounded.

This CDR3 is 14 amino acids long. V was pared by 4 bases and J by 4 bases, with 14 bases between. Per the germline V gene, CDR1 is SQVTM and CDR2 is ANQGSEA. The authors ran a second PCR of roughly 7 to 11 cycles using a sample-barcoded 5' primer and a J-beta primer mix. MiXCR was run by TCRdb on the 5' RACE reads, yielding one entry per CDR3 protein. Counted here are some 670,000 distinct CDR3 sequences, 40% to 65% occurring once; the ten biggest clones make up less than 15%. The sequence was obtained from a woman older than 75 in good health. The sequenced sample consisted of blood. The chain combines TRBV29-1 with TRBJ2-1; no clear D gene. The CDR3 bases are TGCAGCGTTGGTAATAGGGCGTCATACAATGAGCAGTTCTTC. Translated: CSVGNRASYNEQFF.